A selection of T cell receptor beta chains follows, all from one sample in a study of blood T cell repertoires in COVID-19. The assay was immunoSEQ multiplex PCR, and TCRdb's table has in-frame clones only and misses some. The sample includes around 340,000 clones, about 88% of them seen just once. The specimen was PBMCs or T cells enriched from blood (not recorded which). These receptors originate from a woman in her twenties or thirties who had been exposed to COVID-19. The CDR3 runs from the conserved cysteine through the conserved F or W. A D gene is named only where the DNA matches it firmly. Clone size, where shown, is once, few, many, or a class for clones that have expanded.

D | J | size | V | DNA | CDR3
- | TRBJ1-2 | once | TRBV10-1 | TGCGCCAGCAGTGAGTCGACAATCGATGGCTACACCTTC | CASSESTIDGYTF
TRBD2 | TRBJ2-7 | - | TRBV10-3 | TGTGCCATCAGTGATGGGAGCGGGAGTATCAACGAGCAGTACTTC | CAISDGSGSINEQYF
- | TRBJ2-1 | - | TRBV11-2 | TGTGCCAGCAGCTTAGGGGCCCAGCAGTTCTTC | CASSLGAQQFF
- | TRBJ1-2 | - | TRBV6-5 | TGTGCCAGCAGTTGGGGGCTCTTGTATGGCTACACCTTC | CASSWGLLYGYTF
- | TRBJ1-1 | - | TRBV11-2 | TGTGCCAGCAGCTTAATACGAGAGAGTACCACTGAAGCTTTCTTT | CASSLIRESTTEAFF
- | TRBJ2-1 | - | TRBV5-1 | TGCGCCAGCTGGCAGGGACTCTCCTACAATGAGCAGTTCTTC | CASWQGLSYNEQFF
- | TRBJ1-1 | - | TRBV10-3 | TGTGCTATCAGGCCAGGGCCGAACACTGAAGCTTTCTTT | CAIRPGPNTEAFF
- | TRBJ1-1 | - | TRBV11-2 | TGTGCCAGCAGCCCCCGACAGCAGTTGAACACTGAAGCTTTCTTT | CASSPRQQLNTEAFF
TRBD1 | TRBJ2-4 | - | TRBV29-1 | TGCAGCATAAACCCGGGACAGGGCACCAAAAACATTCAGTACTTC | CSINPGQGTKNIQYF
- | TRBJ2-3 | - | TRBV3-1/TRBV3-2 | TGTGCCAGCAGCCATGCCACTAGCACAGATACGCAGTATTTT | CASSHATSTDTQYF
TRBD1 | TRBJ1-6 | - | TRBV9 | TGTGCCAGCAGCGCCAGCAGGACAGGGGCCCACTATAATTCACCCCTCCACTTT | CASSASRTGAHYNSPLHF
TRBD1 | TRBJ1-1 | - | TRBV18 | TGTGCCAGCTCACCCCGACAGGGGCCGAACACTGAAGCTTTCTTT | CASSPRQGPNTEAFF
TRBD1 | TRBJ2-3 | - | TRBV7-3 | TGTGCCAGCAGCTTATATGGGACAGACACAGATACGCAGTATTTT | CASSLYGTDTDTQYF
TRBD2 | TRBJ2-2 | - | TRBV27 | TGTGCCAGCAGTCAAGGGACTAGCGGGGGTCACACCGGGGAGCTGTTTTTT | CASSQGTSGGHTGELFF